These 20 T cell receptor beta chains were sequenced from one sample in a study of graft-versus-host responses after intestinal transplantation. The table came from immunoSEQ multiplex PCR; TCRdb's copy has only in-frame clones and leaves some out. The data contain around 100,000 clones, 85% to 95% of them singletons. Their antigens are not known. The sample here was unstimulated CD8+ T cells sorted from spleen or lymph node cells, taken before transplant. Source of these receptors: a human donor who was the organ donor for an intestinal transplant.

This clone has only one observation. V is TRBV19 and J is TRBJ2-5; a possible D gene is TRBD2 (5 bases). Germline loops: CDR1 LNHDA, CDR2 SQIVND (reference sequence). This CDR3 has 13 amino acids. Trimming removed 7 bases from V and 4 bases from J, with 13 bases in between. The chain's CDR3 is CASNPGVGETQYF. In DNA form, the CDR3 reads TGTGCCAGTAATCCCGGGGTTGGAGAGACCCAGTACTTC.

J is TRBJ2-2 and V is TRBV10-2; 8 nucleotides line up with TRBD2. Germline CDR1 and CDR2: WSHSY and SAAADI. V trimming: 2 bases; J trimming: 5 bases; junction bases outside the gene matches: 4. The CDR3 contains 15 residues. The CDR3: CASSEIGTSTGELFF. CDR3 sequence (DNA): TGCGCCAGCAGTGAGATAGGGACTAGTACCGGGGAGCTGTTTTTT.

Only one count was recorded for this clone. This chain links TRBV11-2 with TRBJ2-5; no clear D gene. Germline V gene data show CDR1 as SGHAT and CDR2 as FQNNGV. The ends were cut back, 7 bases at V and 5 bases at J, with 23 bases in the middle. This CDR3 has 16 residues. DNA for the CDR3: TGTGCCAGCACCTCAAGTGGGTCGGCCCCCGGGGAGACCCAGTACTTC. Its protein is CASTSSGSAPGETQYF.

A remark on this clone: Other DNA variants within this sample encode the same CDR3. This rearrangement joins TRBV27 to TRBJ2-7; the match to TRBD1 covers 11 bases. Germline CDR1 and CDR2: MNHEY and SMNVEV (reference sequence). V lost 3 bases and J lost 2; bases outside the gene matches: 3. The CDR3 is 15 amino acids. The CDR3 spells CASSLGTGGAYEQYF. The DNA of the CDR3 is TGTGCCAGCAGTTTGGGGACAGGGGGGGCCTACGAGCAGTACTTC.

Comments on this clone: This specimen includes other DNA sequences encoding the same CDR3. The chain joins TRBV27 to TRBJ2-1; 8 nucleotides agree with TRBD2. The V gene's germline CDR1 is MNHEY and CDR2 SMNVEV (reference sequence). V gave up 6 bases and J gave up 7 bases; unmatched junction bases: 11. The CDR3 is 15 amino acids. For the CDR3, the DNA is TGTGCCAGCAGCTTGGGGGCTAGCGGGCGGAATGAGCAGTTCTTC. Translation: CASSLGASGRNEQFF.

Regarding this clone: A read error may produce the germline difference seen at one junction end. The J gene is TRBJ1-1, the V gene TRBV7-9; a possible D gene is TRBD1 (5 bases). Germline V gene sequence: CDR1 SEHNR, CDR2 FQNEAQ (reference sequence). The CDR3 contains 17 residues. The CDR3 nucleotides are TGTGCCGGCAGCTTAGAGGAGACAGAGAGTTTGAACACTGAAGCTTTCTTT. Its protein is CAGSLEETESLNTEAFF.

This clone was found once. The chain joins TRBV11-2 to TRBJ2-7; D uncertain. V was trimmed by 0 bases and J by 0 bases, leaving 3 bases between them. CDR3 length: 13 residues. Per the germline V gene, CDR1 is SGHAT and CDR2 is FQNNGV. The CDR3 is CASSLENSYEQYF. For the CDR3, the DNA is TGTGCCAGCAGCTTAGAAAACTCCTACGAGCAGTACTTC.

The chain is built from TRBV28 and TRBJ1-3; the match to TRBD1 covers 7 bases. Trimming removed 7 bases from V and 4 bases from J; junction bases left unmatched: 7. This CDR3 spans 14 amino acids. Germline-derived CDR1 and CDR2 are MDHEN and SYDVKM. This CDR3 is CASTQGVRGNTIYF. The CDR3, as DNA: TGTGCCAGCACCCAGGGGGTGAGGGGAAACACCATATATTTT.

The chain links TRBV6-1 to TRBJ2-7, with D possibly matching TRBD2 (5 bases). The CDR3 has 12 residues. V lost 6 bases, J lost 5 bases, and 11 bases lay in between. CDR1 and CDR2 from the germline V gene are MNHNS and SASEGT. CDR3 DNA: TGTGCCAGCAGATCCCCGGGGAACGAGCAGTACTTC. This encodes CASRSPGNEQYF.

The CDR3 DNA sequence: TGTGCCAGCAGCTTAGGACCCACCTCCACCTACGAGCAGTACTTC. It yields the protein CASSLGPTSTYEQYF. V and J are TRBV7-9 and TRBJ2-7; D gene uncertain. Trimming took off 1 base at V and 2 bases at J, with 12 bases between the two ends. Germline assignment: CDR1 SEHNR and CDR2 FQNEAQ (reference sequence). There are 15 residues in the CDR3.

The V and J genes are TRBV5-4 and TRBJ2-7; the D gene is possibly TRBD2 (6 bases). Trimming pared 3 bases from V and 2 bases from J, leaving 18 bases between. The CDR3 totals 16 residues. Germline lookup yields CDR1 SGHNT and CDR2 YYREEE (reference sequence). The CDR3 here is CASSWGRGGMPYEQYF. CDR3 DNA sequence: TGTGCCAGCAGCTGGGGCCGGGGCGGGATGCCCTACGAGCAGTACTTC.

J is TRBJ1-5 and V is TRBV19; D is perhaps TRBD1 (6 bases). Germline CDR1 LNHDA, CDR2 SQIVND (reference sequence). This CDR3 contains 16 residues. V was cut by 6 bases and J by 3 bases, with 18 bases left in between. CDR3 nucleotide sequence: TGTGCCAGTAGCAAGAGGACAGTTGAAATCAATCAGCCCCAGCATTTT. It is translated as CASSKRTVEINQPQHF.

The V call is TRBV7-6, the J call TRBJ2-1; 11 nucleotides align to TRBD1. The trim removed 4 bases at V and 10 bases at J, leaving 12 bases unmatched. The CDR3 runs 16 residues. Per the germline V gene, CDR1 is SGHVS and CDR2 is FNYEAQ. The CDR3 DNA reads as TGTGCCAGCAGCTCTGGACAGGGGGCGGTAGGTTACGAGCAGTTCTTC. It is translated as CASSSGQGAVGYEQFF. Full variable domain (rest looked up from reference TRBV7-6 and TRBJ2-1): GAGVSQSPRYKVTKRGQDVALRCDPISGHVSLYWYRQALGQGPEFLTYFNYEAQQDKSGLPNDRFSAERPEGSISTLTIQRTEQRDSAMYRCASSSGQGAVGYEQFFGPGTRLTVL.

The V gene is TRBV4-1, the J gene TRBJ2-7, with a possible D match to TRBD2 (6 bases). This CDR3 has 18 residues. V lost 0 bases and J 11 bases, leaving 29 bases between the germline ends. The germline CDR1 and CDR2 sequences are MGHRA and YSYEKL. The CDR3 spells CASSQDGDSVSTPYEEYF. CDR3 in DNA: TGCGCCAGCAGCCAAGATGGGGACTCGGTATCCACCCCCTACGAAGAGTACTTC.

The V gene is TRBV4-2, the J gene TRBJ2-1; 8 bases align to TRBD2. J lost 12 bases, V lost 4 bases, and 17 bases had no gene match. CDR1 and CDR2 (germline): LGHNA, YNFKEQ. CDR3 length: 16 amino acids. The CDR3 coding sequence is TGTGCCAGCAGCCCAACCGTAGCGGGATCTATCGTAAGGCAGTTCTTC. Translation gives CASSPTVAGSIVRQFF.

The chain carries TRBV4-3 and TRBJ1-4; D unclear. Between the trimmed V and J ends, which lost 4 bases and 0 bases, there was a span of 9 bases. From germline, CDR1 is LGHNA and CDR2 YSLEER. This CDR3 is built from 15 residues. CDR3 protein: CASSPSRATNEKLFF. The CDR3 nucleotides read TGCGCCAGCAGCCCCTCCCGTGCAACTAATGAAAAACTGTTTTTT.

V is TRBV7-2 and J is TRBJ1-1, with D unresolved. V was cut by 5 bases and J by 1 base, with 11 bases left in between. The CDR3 has 14 amino acids. The germline CDR1 and CDR2 sequences are SGHTA and FQGNSA. CDR3 amino acids: CASSTSTRNTEAFF. In DNA, the CDR3 is TGTGCCAGCAGCACGTCTACGCGGAACACTGAAGCTTTCTTT.

The rearrangement links TRBV19 to TRBJ2-1, with 9 positions matching TRBD1. The junction had 2 bases not matched to a gene; V was cut back by 3 bases and J by 2 bases. Germline V lookup: CDR1 LNHDA, CDR2 SQIVND (reference sequence). The CDR3 spans 15 residues. The chain's CDR3 is CASSIYRGPYNEQFF. DNA of the CDR3: TGTGCCAGTAGTATCTACAGGGGGCCCTACAATGAGCAGTTCTTC.

The rearrangement links TRBV2 to TRBJ2-7; 9 bases are a match to TRBD1. The germline gives CDR1 SNHLY, CDR2 FYNNEI. This CDR3 has 18 residues. Trimming removed 6 bases from V and 1 base from J; junction bases left unmatched: 16. In DNA form, the CDR3 reads TGTGCCAGCAGACCGGGACAGGGCGGCCGAGGGCCGTCCTACGAGCAGTACTTC. Protein product: CASRPGQGGRGPSYEQYF.

The CDR3 DNA follows: TGCGCCAGCAGCTTGGATAGGGCCCAGTACTTC. This sequence encodes CASSLDRAQYF. The chain couples TRBV5-1 to TRBJ2-5; D gene ambiguous. Trimming took off 0 bases at V and 9 bases at J, with 6 bases between the two ends. There are 11 residues in the CDR3. Germline V gives CDR1 SGHRS, CDR2 YFSETQ.